This T cell receptor (beta chain) was recorded in a study of cytomegalovirus exposure and HLA in healthy donors. V lost 4 bases, J lost 5 bases, and 4 bases stayed unmatched. The CDR3 length is 14 residues. CDR1 is KGHSH, CDR2 LQKENI, per germline. The repertoire was sequenced with immunoSEQ multiplex PCR; TCRdb's copy has only in-frame clones and lacks some. In the table there are more than 95,000 clones, roughly 94% of which are singletons. The V and J genes are TRBV18 and TRBJ2-4; 8 bases line up with TRBD1. The source of this sequence is a woman between 18 and 29 years old in good health and CMV-seronegative. The material sequenced was PBMCs. CDR3 region: CASSRGTGENIQYF. For the CDR3, the DNA is TGTGCCAGCTCACGCGGGACAGGTGAAAACATTCAGTACTTC.